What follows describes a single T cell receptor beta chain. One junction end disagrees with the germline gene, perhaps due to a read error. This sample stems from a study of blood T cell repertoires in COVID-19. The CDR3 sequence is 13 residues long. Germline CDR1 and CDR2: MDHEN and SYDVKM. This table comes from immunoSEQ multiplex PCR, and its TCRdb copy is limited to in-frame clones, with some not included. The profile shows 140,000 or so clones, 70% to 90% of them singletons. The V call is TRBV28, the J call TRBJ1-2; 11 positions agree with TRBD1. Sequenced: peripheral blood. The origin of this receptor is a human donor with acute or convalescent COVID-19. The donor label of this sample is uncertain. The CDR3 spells CASSTGQGAHIGF. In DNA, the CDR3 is TGTGCCAGCAGTACAGGACAGGGGGCGCATATCGGCTTC.